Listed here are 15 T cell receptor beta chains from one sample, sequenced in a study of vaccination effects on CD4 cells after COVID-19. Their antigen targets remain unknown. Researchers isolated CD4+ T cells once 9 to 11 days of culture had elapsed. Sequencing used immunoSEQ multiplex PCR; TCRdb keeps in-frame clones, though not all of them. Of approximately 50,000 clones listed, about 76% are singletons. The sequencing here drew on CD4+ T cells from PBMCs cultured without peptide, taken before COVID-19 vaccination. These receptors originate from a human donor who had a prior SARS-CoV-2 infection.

CDR3 in DNA: TGCGCCAGCAGCTCTGGTCGGCTAGCGGGGTTAAATGAGCAGTTCTTC. Translation gives CASSSGRLAGLNEQFF. V is TRBV5-1 and J is TRBJ2-1; 9 bases align to TRBD2. The CDR3 totals 16 residues. After removal of 3 bases from V and 7 bases from J, the junction contained 11 bases not matched to a gene. Germline V gives CDR1 SGHRS, CDR2 YFSETQ.

CDR3 region: CASSLEGSSGNTIYF. CDR3 sequence (DNA): TGTGCCAGCAGCCTAGAAGGGAGCTCTGGAAACACCATATATTTT. The chain has TRBV9 and TRBJ1-3; no firm D call. V was shortened by 4 bases and J by 0 bases, with 11 bases between the two germline ends. In germline, CDR1 is SGDLS, CDR2 YYNGEE. CDR3 size: 15 residues. Using reference TRBV9 and TRBJ1-3 for the parts outside the CDR3, the full variable domain is DSGVTQTPKHLITATGQRVTLRCSPRSGDLSVYWYQQSLDQGLQFLIQYYNGEERAKGNILERFSAQQFPDLHSELNLSSLELGDSALYFCASSLEGSSGNTIYFGEGSWLTVV.

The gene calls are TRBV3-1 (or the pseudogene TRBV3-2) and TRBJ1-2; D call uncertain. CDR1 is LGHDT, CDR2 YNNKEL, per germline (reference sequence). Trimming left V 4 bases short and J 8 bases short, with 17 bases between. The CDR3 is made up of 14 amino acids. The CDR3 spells CASSRSPPSSGYTF. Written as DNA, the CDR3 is TGTGCCAGCAGCCGAAGTCCCCCCAGTAGCGGCTACACCTTC.

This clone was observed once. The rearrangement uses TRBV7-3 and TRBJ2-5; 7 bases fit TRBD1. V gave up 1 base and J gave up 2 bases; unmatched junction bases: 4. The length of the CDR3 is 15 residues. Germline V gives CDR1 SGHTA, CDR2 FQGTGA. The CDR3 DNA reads TGTGCCAGCAGCTTAAGGGGGACAGATCAAGAGACCCAGTACTTC. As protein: CASSLRGTDQETQYF.

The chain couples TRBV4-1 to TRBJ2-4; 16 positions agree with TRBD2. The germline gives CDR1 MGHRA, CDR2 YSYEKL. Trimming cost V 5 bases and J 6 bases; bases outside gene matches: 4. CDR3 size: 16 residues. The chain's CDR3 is CASSGTSGRVGNIQYF. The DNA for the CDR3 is TGCGCCAGCAGCGGGACTAGCGGGAGGGTGGGAAACATTCAGTACTTC.

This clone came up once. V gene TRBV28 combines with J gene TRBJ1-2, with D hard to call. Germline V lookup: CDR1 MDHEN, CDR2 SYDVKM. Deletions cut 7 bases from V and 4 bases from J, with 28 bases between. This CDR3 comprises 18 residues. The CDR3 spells CASTDEALRARQTYGYTF. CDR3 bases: TGTGCCAGCACTGACGAAGCATTGAGGGCACGCCAAACCTATGGCTACACCTTC.

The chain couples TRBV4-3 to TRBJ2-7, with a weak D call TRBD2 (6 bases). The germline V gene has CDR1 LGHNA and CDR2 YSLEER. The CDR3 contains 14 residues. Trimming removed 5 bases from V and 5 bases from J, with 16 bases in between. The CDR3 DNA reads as TGCGCCAGCAGCTCAACTAGCAGCACCGACGAGCAGTACTTC. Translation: CASSSTSSTDEQYF.

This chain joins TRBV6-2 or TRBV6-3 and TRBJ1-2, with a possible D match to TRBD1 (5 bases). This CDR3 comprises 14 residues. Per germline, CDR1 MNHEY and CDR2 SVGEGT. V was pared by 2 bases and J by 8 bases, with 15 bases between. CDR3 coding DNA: TGTGCCAGCAGTTACGGTTGGGGGTTTGGAGGCTACACCTTC. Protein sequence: CASSYGWGFGGYTF.

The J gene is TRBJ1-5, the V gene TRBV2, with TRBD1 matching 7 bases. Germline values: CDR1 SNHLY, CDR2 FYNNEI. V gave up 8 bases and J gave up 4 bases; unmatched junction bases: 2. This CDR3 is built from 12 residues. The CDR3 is CASSTGNQPQHF. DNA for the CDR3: TGTGCCAGCTCGACAGGGAATCAGCCCCAGCATTTT.

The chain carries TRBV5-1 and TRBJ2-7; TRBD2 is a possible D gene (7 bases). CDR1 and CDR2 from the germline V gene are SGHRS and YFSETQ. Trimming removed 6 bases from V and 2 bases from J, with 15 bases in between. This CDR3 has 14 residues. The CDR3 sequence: CASNRGGDTYEQYF. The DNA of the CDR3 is TGCGCCAGCAATAGGGGGGGGGATACCTACGAGCAGTACTTC.

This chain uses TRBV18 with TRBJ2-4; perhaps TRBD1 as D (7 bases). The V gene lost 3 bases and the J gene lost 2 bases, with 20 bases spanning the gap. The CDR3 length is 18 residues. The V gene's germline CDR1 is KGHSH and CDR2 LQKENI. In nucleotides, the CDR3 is TGTGCCAGCTCACCTTTTGCAGTGGCAGGGGGGTCCAAAAACATTCAGTACTTC. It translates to CASSPFAVAGGSKNIQYF. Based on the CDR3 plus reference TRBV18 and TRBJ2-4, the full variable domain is NAGVMQNPRHLVRRRGQEARLRCSPMKGHSHVYWYRQLPEEGLKFMVYLQKENIIDESGMPKERFSAEFPKEGPSILRIQQVVRGDSAAYFCASSPFAVAGGSKNIQYFGAGTRLSVL.

The CDR3 spells CATSDIGNTGELFF. CDR3 coding DNA: TGTGCCACCAGTGATATAGGAAACACCGGGGAGCTGTTTTTT. This chain joins TRBV24-1 and TRBJ2-2; D gene ambiguous. The V gene's germline CDR1 is KGHDR and CDR2 SFDVKD. The CDR3 spans 14 residues. Trimming took off 3 bases at V and 2 bases at J, with 6 bases between the two ends.

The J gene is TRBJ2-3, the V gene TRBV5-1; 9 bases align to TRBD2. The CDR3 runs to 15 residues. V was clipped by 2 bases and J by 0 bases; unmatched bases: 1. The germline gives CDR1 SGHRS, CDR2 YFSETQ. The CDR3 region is CASSFSGRSTDTQYF. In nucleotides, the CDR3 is TGCGCCAGCAGCTTTAGCGGGAGAAGCACAGATACGCAGTATTTT.

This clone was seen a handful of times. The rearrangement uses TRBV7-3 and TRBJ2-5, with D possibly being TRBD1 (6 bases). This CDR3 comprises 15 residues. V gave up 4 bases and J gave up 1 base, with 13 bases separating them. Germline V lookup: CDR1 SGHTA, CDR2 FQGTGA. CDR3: CASSSSGAVQETQYF. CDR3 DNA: TGTGCCAGCAGCTCCTCAGGGGCTGTCCAAGAGACCCAGTACTTC.

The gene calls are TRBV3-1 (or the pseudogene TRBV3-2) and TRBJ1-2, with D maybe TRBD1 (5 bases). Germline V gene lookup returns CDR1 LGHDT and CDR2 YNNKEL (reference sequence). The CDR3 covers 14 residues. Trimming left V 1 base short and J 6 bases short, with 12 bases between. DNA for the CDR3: TGTGCCAGCAGCCAAGTCTTTCAGGGAGATGGCTACACCTTC. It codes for CASSQVFQGDGYTF.